This TCR beta chain was captured in a study of cytomegalovirus exposure and HLA in healthy donors. Study context: The roughly 130 validation repertoires used the same platform as the 600 to 750 first-cohort repertoires (as reported by a later analysis). Study findings and constraints: Most TCR sequences proved rare, with some public TCRs found in many donors. Approximately 160 TCR beta chains were listed as cytomegalovirus-associated. That first-cohort TCR clusters tended to co-occur in the approximately 110 validation repertoires was found in a later analysis.

Regarding this clone: The antigen remains undetermined.

The assay was immunoSEQ multiplex PCR, and TCRdb's table has in-frame clones only and misses some. This table has about 150,000 clones, around 84% appearing once. This receptor was obtained from a human donor in good health. The material sequenced was PBMCs.

CDR3 in amino acids: CAISEPARTSGPYEQYF. In DNA form, the CDR3 reads TGTGCCATCAGTGAGCCCGCTAGGACTAGCGGGCCCTACGAGCAGTACTTC. The V call is TRBV10-3, the J call TRBJ2-7; 11 nucleotides line up with TRBD2. There are 17 residues in the CDR3. Germline V gene data show CDR1 as ENHRY and CDR2 as SYGVKD. The V gene end was trimmed by 2 bases and the J gene end by 2 bases; junction bases not matched to a gene: 8.